This passage covers 3 T cell receptor beta chains from one sample sequenced in a study of cytomegalovirus exposure and HLA in healthy donors. PCR used 60 Vbeta primers and 13 Jbeta primers. TCRdb keeps only in-frame clones here, not all; method: immunoSEQ multiplex PCR. This sample has 110,000 or so clones, with about 78% found just once. Sequenced material: PBMCs. The receptor source for this set is a woman aged 25 to 45 in good health and CMV-seropositive.

V usage is TRBV5-4 and J usage is TRBJ1-2, with D tentatively TRBD1 (5 bases). Germline V gene data show CDR1 as SGHNT and CDR2 as YYREEE (reference sequence). The CDR3 totals 14 residues. V shed 3 bases and J shed 2 bases, with 11 bases lying between them. CDR3 region: CASSWTTPNYGYTF. DNA of the CDR3: TGTGCCAGCAGCTGGACAACGCCGAACTATGGCTACACCTTC. Supplemented by reference TRBV5-4 and TRBJ1-2, the full variable domain reads ETGVTQSPTHLIKTRGQQVTLRCSSQSGHNTVSWYQQALGQGPQFIFQYYREEENGRGNFPPRFSGLQFPNYSSELNVNALELDDSALYLCASSWTTPNYGYTFGSGTRLTVV.

The table lists this clone with a few counts. J is TRBJ2-3 and V is TRBV11-3, with D possibly being TRBD1 (6 bases). V was clipped by 3 bases and J by 3 bases, with 13 bases between them. This CDR3 has 15 amino acids. From germline, CDR1 is SGHNT and CDR2 YENEEA. The CDR3 here is CASSFGGGTTDTQYF. DNA for the CDR3: TGTGCCAGCAGCTTCGGTGGTGGGACAACAGATACGCAGTATTTT.

The rearrangement uses TRBV19 and TRBJ1-3, with D unclear. The V end lost 8 bases, the J end lost 10 bases, and 9 bases lay between the germline ends. The CDR3 is made up of 10 amino acids. CDR1 is LNHDA, CDR2 SQIVND, per germline (reference sequence). The CDR3 region has the DNA TGTGCCAGTGGCGGGGTAACCATATATTTT. Amino acid sequence: CASGGVTIYF.